Listed below are T cell receptor beta chains from one sample, sequenced in a study of blood T cell repertoires in COVID-19. Sequencing was performed with immunoSEQ multiplex PCR; in TCRdb, only in-frame clones are kept and a portion is missing. This table has around 190,000 clones, around 80% appearing once. The sequencing sample was made of PBMCs or T cells enriched from blood (not recorded which). The source is a woman aged 45-65 years with acute COVID-19. Both conserved end residues are part of each CDR3. The D gene is left open where the match is weak. Clone size appears in some rows only: once, few, many, or a class for an expanded clone.

CDR3: CASSLSQPAGGEETQYF
DNA: TGTGCCAGCTCACTTTCCCAGCCCGCAGGGGGTGAGGAGACCCAGTACTTC
V: TRBV18
D: TRBD1
size: -
J: TRBJ2-5

CDR3: CASRETGGGGNTIYF
DNA: TGTGCCAGCAGGGAGACAGGGGGCGGTGGAAACACCATATATTTT
V: TRBV28
D: TRBD1
size: few
J: TRBJ1-3

CDR3: CASSQGENTGELFF
DNA: TGTGCCAGCAGCCAAGGCGAGAACACCGGGGAGCTGTTTTTT
V: TRBV3-1/TRBV3-2
D: -
size: -
J: TRBJ2-2

CDR3: CASRVGRGTEAFF
DNA: TGTGCCAGCCGAGTCGGACGGGGCACTGAAGCTTTCTTT
V: TRBV7-9
D: -
size: -
J: TRBJ1-1

CDR3: CASSLARGGGHTDTQYF
DNA: TGTGCCAGCAGCTTGGCTAGAGGGGGCGGGCACACAGATACGCAGTATTTT
V: TRBV5-6
D: TRBD1
size: -
J: TRBJ2-3

CDR3: CASSYSTSGGRADTQYF
DNA: TGTGCCAGCAGTTACTCGACTAGCGGGGGGAGGGCAGATACGCAGTATTTT
V: TRBV6-2/TRBV6-3
D: TRBD2
size: -
J: TRBJ2-3

CDR3: CASSDRGLATDTQYF
DNA: TGTGCCAGCAGTGACAGGGGACTAGCGACAGATACGCAGTATTTT
V: TRBV6-4
D: TRBD2
size: -
J: TRBJ2-3

CDR3: CASDRPETQYF
DNA: TGTGCCAGCGACAGGCCAGAGACCCAGTACTTC
V: TRBV6-5
D: -
size: -
J: TRBJ2-5

CDR3: CASSWGGGSSYNEQFF
DNA: TGCGCCAGCAGCTGGGGAGGAGGGAGCTCCTACAATGAGCAGTTCTTC
V: TRBV5-1
D: -
size: -
J: TRBJ2-1

CDR3: CASSLDPGRNTEAFF
DNA: TGCGCCAGCAGCTTGGATCCGGGTCGGAACACTGAAGCTTTCTTT
V: TRBV5-1
D: -
size: -
J: TRBJ1-1

CDR3: CASSSGEFGGYTF
DNA: TGTGCCAGCAGTTCAGGGGAGTTTGGTGGCTACACCTTC
V: TRBV6-5
D: -
size: -
J: TRBJ1-2

CDR3: CASSPGTGNQPQHF
DNA: TGTGCCAGCAGCCCCGGGACAGGGAATCAGCCCCAGCATTTT
V: TRBV7-9
D: TRBD1
size: -
J: TRBJ1-5

CDR3: CASSYSTDREEDYGYTF
DNA: TGTGCCAGCAGTTACTCGACCGACAGGGAAGAAGACTATGGCTACACCTTC
V: TRBV6-2/TRBV6-3
D: TRBD1
size: -
J: TRBJ1-2

CDR3: CASSEYSGYGGGEAFF
DNA: TGTGCCAGCAGTGAATATAGTGGGTACGGGGGGGGTGAAGCTTTCTTT
V: TRBV25-1
D: -
size: -
J: TRBJ1-1

CDR3: CASSLEGRGGNNEQFF
DNA: TGTGCCAGCAGCTTAGAAGGGAGGGGGGGAAACAATGAGCAGTTCTTC
V: TRBV11-3
D: -
size: once
J: TRBJ2-1

CDR3: CASSQGTGVGYTF
DNA: TGTGCCAGCTCGCAAGGGACAGGGGTTGGCTACACCTTC
V: TRBV18
D: TRBD1
size: -
J: TRBJ1-2

CDR3: CASSYSPDRIGQPQHF
DNA: TGTGCCAGCAGTTACTCCCCAGACAGGATCGGTCAGCCCCAGCATTTT
V: TRBV6-5
D: -
size: -
J: TRBJ1-5

CDR3: CASSRREQETQYF
DNA: TGTGCCAGCAGCCGACGGGAACAAGAGACCCAGTACTTC
V: TRBV6-5
D: -
size: -
J: TRBJ2-5

CDR3: CASSSRSRSFANEQFF
DNA: TGTGCCAGCAGCTCTAGGAGCCGTTCTTTCGCAAATGAGCAGTTCTTC
V: TRBV11-2
D: -
size: once
J: TRBJ2-1

CDR3: CASRDPGGKNYGYTF
DNA: TGTGCCAGTAGGGACCCAGGGGGAAAGAACTATGGCTACACCTTC
V: TRBV19
D: TRBD1
size: -
J: TRBJ1-2

CDR3: CASSYINEQFF
DNA: TGTGCCAGCAGCTACATCAATGAGCAGTTCTTC
V: TRBV11-2
D: -
size: -
J: TRBJ2-1

CDR3: CASGPQADAFF
DNA: TGTGCGTCAGGCCCCCAGGCTGACGCTTTCTTT
V: TRBV6-5
D: -
size: once
J: TRBJ1-1

CDR3: CALKSSNYGYTF
DNA: TGTGCCCTCAAGAGCTCTAACTATGGCTACACCTTC
V: TRBV10-3
D: -
size: -
J: TRBJ1-2

CDR3: CASSYGGGTDTQYF
DNA: TGTGCCAGCAGCTACGGCGGGGGCACAGATACGCAGTATTTT
V: TRBV7-3
D: -
size: few
J: TRBJ2-3

CDR3: CASSQPPGQGNYGYTF
DNA: TGCGCCAGCAGCCAGCCCCCGGGACAGGGGAACTATGGCTACACCTTC
V: TRBV4-1
D: TRBD1
size: once
J: TRBJ1-2

CDR3: CASSLLGQRNEKLFF
DNA: TGTGCCAGCAGTTTGCTGGGACAGAGGAATGAAAAACTGTTTTTT
V: TRBV6-6
D: TRBD1
size: -
J: TRBJ1-4

CDR3: CASSYDRGREKLFF
DNA: TGTGCCAGCAGTTATGACAGGGGGCGTGAAAAACTGTTTTTT
V: TRBV6-5
D: TRBD1
size: -
J: TRBJ1-4

CDR3: CASSDPGQGGYTEAFF
DNA: TGTGCCAGCAGTGATCCCGGGCAGGGGGGATACACTGAAGCTTTCTTT
V: TRBV6-1
D: TRBD1
size: -
J: TRBJ1-1

CDR3: CASSFGPRGYTF
DNA: TGTGCCAGCAGTTTTGGTCCGAGGGGCTACACCTTC
V: TRBV28
D: -
size: -
J: TRBJ1-2

CDR3: CASSTGAQGSPNTGELFF
DNA: TGTGCCAGCAGCACAGGGGCACAGGGGAGCCCGAACACCGGGGAGCTGTTTTTT
V: TRBV9
D: TRBD1
size: -
J: TRBJ2-2

CDR3: CASSPTRGGDTDTQYF
DNA: TGTGCCAGCTCTCCTACACGGGGGGGCGACACAGATACGCAGTATTTT
V: TRBV28
D: TRBD2
size: -
J: TRBJ2-3

CDR3: CASSQDWGPSSPLHF
DNA: TGTGCCAGCAGCCAAGATTGGGGGCCATCTTCACCCCTCCACTTT
V: TRBV3-1/TRBV3-2
D: -
size: -
J: TRBJ1-6

CDR3: CASSKEDLGLEAFF
DNA: TGTGCCAGCAGTAAGGAGGATCTGGGGTTAGAAGCTTTCTTT
V: TRBV6-5
D: -
size: -
J: TRBJ1-1

CDR3: CASSSGQGASNYGYTF
DNA: TGTGCCAGCAGCTCGGGACAGGGGGCTTCTAACTATGGCTACACCTTC
V: TRBV7-9
D: TRBD1
size: -
J: TRBJ1-2

CDR3: CASSYSPGGDTQYF
DNA: TGTGCCAGCAGTTACTCGCCCGGAGGAGATACGCAGTATTTT
V: TRBV6-2/TRBV6-3
D: -
size: -
J: TRBJ2-3

CDR3: CASSEATGGMRGYTF
DNA: TGTGCCAGCAGTGAAGCGACAGGGGGAATGCGTGGCTACACCTTC
V: TRBV6-1
D: TRBD1
size: -
J: TRBJ1-2

CDR3: CASSEARQGSLINEKLFF
DNA: TGTGCCAGCAGTGAAGCGAGGCAGGGTTCTTTAATCAATGAAAAACTGTTTTTT
V: TRBV2
D: -
size: -
J: TRBJ1-4

CDR3: CSVDGRGALDEQFF
DNA: TGCAGCGTTGATGGGCGGGGGGCCCTCGATGAGCAGTTCTTC
V: TRBV29-1
D: TRBD2
size: -
J: TRBJ2-1

CDR3: CASSLAESGDPLYGYTF
DNA: TGTGCCAGCAGCTTAGCGGAGTCTGGCGATCCTCTCTATGGCTACACCTTC
V: TRBV7-9
D: -
size: -
J: TRBJ1-2